This T cell receptor (beta chain) is from a study of cytomegalovirus exposure and HLA in healthy donors. Study observations and caveats: Among CMV-associated TCR beta chains, most appeared HLA-restricted in a later analysis. There were 160 or so TCR beta chains listed as cytomegalovirus-associated. Later work associated over 15,000 TCR beta sequences with HLA alleles at 0.05 false discovery rate. A prior analysis recorded that most TCR beta V segments were productive about 87% or about 30% of the time.

Of note for this clone: Its antigen remains unknown.

The study ran its PCR with 60 Vbeta and 13 Jbeta primers. The repertoire was sequenced with immunoSEQ multiplex PCR; TCRdb's copy has only in-frame clones and lacks some. Recorded here are about 160,000 clones; the top ten clones represent over 1%. Germline V gene data show CDR1 as SGHTA and CDR2 as FQGNSA. The V end lost 0 bases, the J end lost 5 bases, and 13 bases lay between the germline ends. This CDR3 is built from 15 residues. The specimen sequenced was PBMCs. J is TRBJ1-1 and V is TRBV7-2; the D gene is possibly TRBD1 (5 bases). The source is a woman in her fifties or sixties in good health and CMV-seronegative. CDR3 loop: CASSLALGGGTEAFF. The CDR3 nucleotides read TGTGCCAGCAGCTTAGCCCTGGGGGGGGGTACTGAAGCTTTCTTT. The complete variable domain, with remaining parts taken from reference TRBV7-2 and TRBJ1-1, reads GAGVSQSPSNKVTEKGKDVELRCDPISGHTALYWYRQSLGQGLEFLIYFQGNSAPDKSGLPSDRFSAERTGGSVSTLTIQRTQQEDSAVYLCASSLALGGGTEAFFGQGTRLTVV.